The 14 T cell receptor beta chains presented below share a single source sample, sequenced in a study of CD8 T cells in Susac syndrome. RNA totalling roughly 0.45 to 1 ug underwent reverse transcription with random hexamers. One entry per CDR3 protein results from TCRdb running MiXCR on the immunoSEQ multiplex PCR reads. The data contain about 120,000 distinct CDR3 sequences, around 90% of them singletons. The sample taken for sequencing was CD4+ T cells from PBMCs. The receptors were gathered from a human donor in good health.

This clonotype has a single count. This chain links TRBV19 with TRBJ1-1, with a possible D match to TRBD1 (5 bases). Germline CDR1 LNHDA, CDR2 SQIVND (reference sequence). Trimming shortened V by 3 bases and J by 6 bases, and 14 bases separated the two germline ends. This CDR3 contains 14 residues. CDR3: CASSISRDLSEAFF. The CDR3 DNA is TGTGCCAGTAGTATTTCGCGGGACCTGTCTGAAGCTTTCTTT.

The rearrangement links TRBV6-1 to TRBJ2-1; TRBD2 aligns across 9 bases. The CDR3 is 15 amino acids. V gave up 2 bases and J gave up 9 bases; unmatched junction bases: 8. CDR1 and CDR2 from the germline V gene are MNHNS and SASEGT. Written as DNA, the CDR3 is TGTGCCAGCAGTGAATCGCTAGCGGGAAAAATTGAGCAGTTCTTC. This encodes CASSESLAGKIEQFF.

This clonotype was found once. This chain links TRBV5-1 with TRBJ1-1, with D possibly TRBD1 on 5 matching bases. Germline CDR1 is SGHRS and CDR2 is YFSETQ. Trimming took off 4 bases at V and 5 bases at J, with 15 bases between the two ends. The CDR3 has 14 residues. CDR3 residues: CASSRKTEGTEAFF. In DNA, the CDR3 is TGCGCCAGCAGCCGGAAGACAGAGGGGACTGAAGCTTTCTTT.

The chain joins TRBV23-1 to TRBJ2-5; D possibly uses TRBD1 or TRBD2 (5 bases each). TRBV23-1 is noted as an ORF with a role that remains uncertain. V lost 2 bases and J lost 3, with 19 bases in between. This CDR3 region has 17 residues. The CDR3 DNA follows: TGCGCCAGCAGTCAAACGGGACCGGGCTTGGGGAAAGAGACCCAGTACTTC. Translated: CASSQTGPGLGKETQYF.

The V call is TRBV4-3, the J call TRBJ2-7; D gene ambiguous. The germline V gene encodes CDR1 LGHNA and CDR2 YSLEER. Deletions cut 4 bases from V and 4 bases from J, with 14 bases between. The CDR3 contains 14 residues. In nucleotides, the CDR3 is TGCGCCAGCAGCCCAGTGGGTGGGCCTTACGAGCAGTACTTC. It specifies CASSPVGGPYEQYF.

The rearrangement links TRBV19 to TRBJ2-1; D gene uncertain. Germline lookup yields CDR1 LNHDA and CDR2 SQIVND (reference sequence). The ends were cut back, 4 bases at V and 10 bases at J, with 14 bases in the middle. CDR3 length: 13 residues. The CDR3 is CASSTRTVGEQFF. The CDR3, as DNA: TGTGCCAGTAGTACCAGAACCGTGGGGGAGCAGTTCTTC.

This clonotype has a single count. This sequence joins TRBV28 and TRBJ2-5; D may be TRBD1 or TRBD2 (6 bases each). The V gene lost 6 bases and the J gene lost 4 bases, with 15 bases spanning the gap. CDR1 and CDR2 (germline): MDHEN, SYDVKM. The CDR3 extends over 14 amino acids. CDR3 amino acids: CASSEQGAGETQYF. The CDR3 DNA is TGTGCCAGCAGCGAACAGGGAGCGGGAGAGACCCAGTACTTC.

This clonotype was observed once. The chain links TRBV7-9 to TRBJ1-2; 12 positions agree with TRBD1. The junction had 1 base not matched to a gene; V was cut back by 5 bases and J by 3 bases. The CDR3 length is 14 residues. From germline, CDR1 is SEHNR and CDR2 FQNEAQ (reference sequence). CDR3 sequence (DNA): TGTGCCAGCAGCGGGACAGGGGGCGACTATGGCTACACCTTC. Protein: CASSGTGGDYGYTF.

The chain links TRBV5-4 to TRBJ1-1; TRBD1 matches 8 bases. V lost 4 bases, J lost 4 bases, and 9 bases stayed unmatched. This CDR3 has 15 residues. CDR1 and CDR2 (germline): SGHNT, YYREEE (reference sequence). The CDR3 sequence is CASSDRQGTGTEAFF. The CDR3 DNA follows: TGTGCCAGCAGCGACCGACAGGGGACGGGCACTGAAGCTTTCTTT.

The chain has TRBV12-3 or TRBV12-4 and TRBJ1-6; D is uncertain. V was trimmed by 2 bases and J by 6 bases, leaving 11 bases between them. The CDR3 loop spans 15 amino acids. CDR3: CASSLFLSGNSPLHF. Written as DNA, the CDR3 is TGTGCCAGCAGTTTATTTCTCTCGGGTAATTCACCCCTCCACTTT.

The chain combines TRBV6-2 or TRBV6-3 with TRBJ2-7, with 9 bases matching TRBD1. CDR3 length: 15 residues. V was clipped by 5 bases and J by 0 bases; unmatched bases: 5. Per germline, CDR1 MNHEY and CDR2 SVGEGT. CDR3 amino acids: CASSSRDRVSYEQYF. Written as DNA, the CDR3 is TGTGCCAGCAGTAGCCGGGACAGGGTCTCCTACGAGCAGTACTTC.

CDR3 in amino acids: CASSLDGRTKNIQYF. The CDR3 DNA follows: TGTGCCAGCAGCTTAGATGGGCGGACCAAAAACATTCAGTACTTC. The chain links TRBV7-9 to TRBJ2-4, with D hard to call. The CDR3 contains 15 residues. From germline, CDR1 is SEHNR and CDR2 FQNEAQ (reference sequence). Trimming stripped 1 base from V and 2 bases from J, with 9 bases between. Together with reference TRBV7-9 and TRBJ2-4, the CDR3 gives the full variable domain: DTGVSQNPRHKITKRGQNVTFRCDPISEHNRLYWYRQTLGQGPEFLTYFQNEAQLEKSRLLSDRFSAERPKGSFSTLEIQRTEQGDSAMYLCASSLDGRTKNIQYFGAGTRLSVL.

This chain links TRBV5-1 with TRBJ2-5; TRBD2 agrees at 11 bases. V was clipped by 8 bases and J by 2 bases; unmatched bases: 8. The CDR3 runs 15 residues. Germline CDR1 SGHRS, CDR2 YFSETQ. The CDR3 loop reads CASDSGTSGQETQYF. CDR3 nucleotides: TGCGCCAGTGACTCCGGGACTAGCGGACAAGAGACCCAGTACTTC.

The chain uses TRBV2 and TRBJ1-1, with 9 bases aligning to TRBD1. Germline assignment: CDR1 SNHLY and CDR2 FYNNEI. The CDR3 has 14 residues. Trimming at V came to 7 bases and at J to 7 bases, leaving 10 bases not matched to a gene. CDR3: CASTKGQGFNEAFF. CDR3 coding DNA: TGTGCCAGCACGAAAGGACAGGGGTTCAATGAAGCTTTCTTT.